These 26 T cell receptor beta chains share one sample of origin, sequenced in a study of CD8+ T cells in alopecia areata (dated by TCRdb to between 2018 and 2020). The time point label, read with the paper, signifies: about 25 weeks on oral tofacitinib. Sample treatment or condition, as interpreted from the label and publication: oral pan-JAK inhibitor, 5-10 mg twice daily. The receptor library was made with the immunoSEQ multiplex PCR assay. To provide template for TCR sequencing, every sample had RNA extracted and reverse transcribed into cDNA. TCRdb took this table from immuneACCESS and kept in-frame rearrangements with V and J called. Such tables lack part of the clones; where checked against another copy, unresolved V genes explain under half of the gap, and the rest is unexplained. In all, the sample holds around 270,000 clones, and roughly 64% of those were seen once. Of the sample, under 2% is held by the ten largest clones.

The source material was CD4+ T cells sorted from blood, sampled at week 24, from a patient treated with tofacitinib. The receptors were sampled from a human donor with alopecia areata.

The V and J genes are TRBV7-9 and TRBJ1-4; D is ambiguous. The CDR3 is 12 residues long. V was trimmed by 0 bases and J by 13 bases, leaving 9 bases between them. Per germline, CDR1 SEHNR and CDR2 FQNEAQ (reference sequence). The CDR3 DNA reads TGTGCCAGCAGCTTAGCGGAAGGGCCACTGTTTTTT. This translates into CASSLAEGPLFF.

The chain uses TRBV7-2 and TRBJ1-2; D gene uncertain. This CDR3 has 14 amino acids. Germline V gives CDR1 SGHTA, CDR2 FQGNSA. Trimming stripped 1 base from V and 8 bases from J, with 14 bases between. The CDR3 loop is CASSLGPSPGGYTF. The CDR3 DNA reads TGTGCCAGCAGCTTAGGCCCCTCGCCCGGCGGCTACACCTTC.

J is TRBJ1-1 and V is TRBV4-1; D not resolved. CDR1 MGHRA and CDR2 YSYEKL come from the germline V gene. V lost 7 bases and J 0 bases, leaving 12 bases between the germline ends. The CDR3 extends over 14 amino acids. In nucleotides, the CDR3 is TGCGCCAGCACCCATGCGAGCATGAACACTGAAGCTTTCTTT. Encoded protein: CASTHASMNTEAFF.

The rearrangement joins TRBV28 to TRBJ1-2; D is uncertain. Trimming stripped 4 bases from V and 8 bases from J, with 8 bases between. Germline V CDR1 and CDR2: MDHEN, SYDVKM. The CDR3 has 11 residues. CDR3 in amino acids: CASSSLEGYTF. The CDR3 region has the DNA TGTGCCAGCAGTTCTCTCGAAGGCTACACCTTC.

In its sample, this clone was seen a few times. The CDR3 is CASSSTGGSSEKLFF. The CDR3 bases are TGTGCCAGCAGCTCCACAGGGGGAAGTAGTGAAAAACTGTTTTTT. The chain couples TRBV7-9 to TRBJ1-4, with 8 bases that match TRBD1. Per germline, CDR1 SEHNR and CDR2 FQNEAQ (reference sequence). V lost 4 bases to trimming and J lost 7 bases; unmatched junction nucleotides: 8. The CDR3 totals 15 residues.

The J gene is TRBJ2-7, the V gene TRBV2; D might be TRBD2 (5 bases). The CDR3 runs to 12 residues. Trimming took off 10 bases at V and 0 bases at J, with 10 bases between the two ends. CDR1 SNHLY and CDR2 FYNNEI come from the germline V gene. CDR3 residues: CATQGSSYEQYF. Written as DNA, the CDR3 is TGTGCCACCCAAGGGAGCTCCTACGAGCAGTACTTC.

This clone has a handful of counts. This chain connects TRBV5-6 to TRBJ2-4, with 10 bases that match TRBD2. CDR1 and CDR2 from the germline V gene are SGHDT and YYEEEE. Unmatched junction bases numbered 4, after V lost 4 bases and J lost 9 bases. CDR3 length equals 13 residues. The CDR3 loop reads CASSPIAGGIQYF. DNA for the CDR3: TGTGCCAGCAGCCCCATAGCGGGGGGCATTCAGTACTTC.

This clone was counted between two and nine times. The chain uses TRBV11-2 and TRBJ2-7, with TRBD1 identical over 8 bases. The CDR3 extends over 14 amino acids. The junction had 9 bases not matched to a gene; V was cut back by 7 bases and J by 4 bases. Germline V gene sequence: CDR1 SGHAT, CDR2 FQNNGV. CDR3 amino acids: CASKSGQGAYEQYF. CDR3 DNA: TGTGCCAGCAAATCCGGACAGGGAGCATACGAGCAGTACTTC.

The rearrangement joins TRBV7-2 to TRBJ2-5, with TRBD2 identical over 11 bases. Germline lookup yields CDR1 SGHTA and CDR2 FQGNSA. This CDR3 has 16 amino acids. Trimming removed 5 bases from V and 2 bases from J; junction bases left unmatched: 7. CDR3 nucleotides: TGTGCCAGCAGCGCCCGACTAGCGGGGCCTCAAGAGACCCAGTACTTC. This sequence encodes CASSARLAGPQETQYF. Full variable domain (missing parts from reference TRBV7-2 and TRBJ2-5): GAGVSQSPSNKVTEKGKDVELRCDPISGHTALYWYRQSLGQGLEFLIYFQGNSAPDKSGLPSDRFSAERTGGSVSTLTIQRTQQEDSAVYLCASSARLAGPQETQYFGPGTRLLVL.

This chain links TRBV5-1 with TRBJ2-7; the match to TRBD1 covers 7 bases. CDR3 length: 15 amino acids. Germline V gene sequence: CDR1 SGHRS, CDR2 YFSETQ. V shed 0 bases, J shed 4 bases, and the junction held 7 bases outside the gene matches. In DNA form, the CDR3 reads TGCGCCAGCAGCTTGGGCCCGGGACAGTTATACGAGCAGTACTTC. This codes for CASSLGPGQLYEQYF.

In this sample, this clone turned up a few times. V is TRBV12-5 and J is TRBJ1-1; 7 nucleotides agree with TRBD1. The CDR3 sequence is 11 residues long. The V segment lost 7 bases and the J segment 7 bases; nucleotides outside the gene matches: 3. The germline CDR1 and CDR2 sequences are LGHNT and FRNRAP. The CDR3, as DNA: TGTGCTAGTGTACGGGACAGTGAAGCTTTCTTT. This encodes CASVRDSEAFF.

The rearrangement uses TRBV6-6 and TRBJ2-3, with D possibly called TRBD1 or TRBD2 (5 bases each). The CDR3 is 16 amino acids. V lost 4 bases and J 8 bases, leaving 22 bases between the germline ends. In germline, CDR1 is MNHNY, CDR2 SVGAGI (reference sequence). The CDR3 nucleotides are TGTGCCAGCAGTTCTGCAGGGACGGGACCCTTGGCTACGCAGTATTTT. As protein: CASSSAGTGPLATQYF.

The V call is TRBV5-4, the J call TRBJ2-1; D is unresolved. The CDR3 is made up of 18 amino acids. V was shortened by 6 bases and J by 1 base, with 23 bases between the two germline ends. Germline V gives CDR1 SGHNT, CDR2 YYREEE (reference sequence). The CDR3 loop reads CASTKGNRPPGSYNEQFF. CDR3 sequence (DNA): TGTGCCAGCACCAAGGGTAATCGCCCCCCTGGGTCCTACAATGAGCAGTTCTTC.

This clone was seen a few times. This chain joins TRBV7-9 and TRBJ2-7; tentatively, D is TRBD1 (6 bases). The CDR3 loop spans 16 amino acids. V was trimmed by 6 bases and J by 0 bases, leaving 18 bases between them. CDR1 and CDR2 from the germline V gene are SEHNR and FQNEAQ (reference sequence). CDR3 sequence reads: CASSAIDRRSSYEQYF. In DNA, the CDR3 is TGTGCCAGCAGTGCGATAGACAGGCGAAGCTCCTACGAGCAGTACTTC. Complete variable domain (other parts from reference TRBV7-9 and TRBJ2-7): DTGVSQNPRHKITKRGQNVTFRCDPISEHNRLYWYRQTLGQGPEFLTYFQNEAQLEKSRLLSDRFSAERPKGSFSTLEIQRTEQGDSAMYLCASSAIDRRSSYEQYFGPGTRLTVT.

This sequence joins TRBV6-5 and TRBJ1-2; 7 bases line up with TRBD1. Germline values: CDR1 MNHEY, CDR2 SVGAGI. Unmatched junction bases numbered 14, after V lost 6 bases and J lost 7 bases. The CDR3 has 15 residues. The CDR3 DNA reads TGTGCCAGCAGAGCCGACGGACAGGACACAAGTGGCTACACCTTC. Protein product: CASRADGQDTSGYTF.

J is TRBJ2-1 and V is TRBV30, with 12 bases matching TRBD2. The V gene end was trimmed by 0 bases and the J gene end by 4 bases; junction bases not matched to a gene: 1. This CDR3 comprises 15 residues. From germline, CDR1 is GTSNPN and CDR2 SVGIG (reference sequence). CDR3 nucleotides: TGTGCCTGGAGTGTGGGACTAGCGGGTTACAATGAGCAGTTCTTC. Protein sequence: CAWSVGLAGYNEQFF.

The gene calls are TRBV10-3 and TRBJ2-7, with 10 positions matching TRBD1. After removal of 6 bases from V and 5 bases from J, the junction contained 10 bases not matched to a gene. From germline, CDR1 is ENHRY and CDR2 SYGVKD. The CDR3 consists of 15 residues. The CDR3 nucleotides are TGTGCCATCAGCAAAAGCCGGGACAGGGGCCACGAGCAGTACTTC. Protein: CAISKSRDRGHEQYF.

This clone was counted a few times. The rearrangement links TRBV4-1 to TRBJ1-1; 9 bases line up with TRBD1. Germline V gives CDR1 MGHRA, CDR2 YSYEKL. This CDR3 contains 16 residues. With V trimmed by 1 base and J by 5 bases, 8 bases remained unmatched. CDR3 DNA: TGCGCCAGCAGCCAAGGCCAGACAGGGGGGTGGACTGAAGCTTTCTTT. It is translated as CASSQGQTGGWTEAFF.

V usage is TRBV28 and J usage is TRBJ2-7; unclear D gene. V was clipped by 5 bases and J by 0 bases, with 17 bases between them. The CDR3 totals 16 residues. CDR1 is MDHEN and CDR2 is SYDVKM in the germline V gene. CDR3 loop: CASSLNGRPSSYEQYF. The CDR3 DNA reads TGTGCCAGCAGTCTAAACGGACGGCCTAGCTCCTACGAGCAGTACTTC.

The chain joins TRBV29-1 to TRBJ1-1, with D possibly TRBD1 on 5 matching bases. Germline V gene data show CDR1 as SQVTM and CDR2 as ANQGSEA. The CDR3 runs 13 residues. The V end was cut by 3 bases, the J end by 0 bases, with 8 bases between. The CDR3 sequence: CSVDMGVNTEAFF. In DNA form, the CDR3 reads TGCAGCGTTGATATGGGGGTGAACACTGAAGCTTTCTTT.

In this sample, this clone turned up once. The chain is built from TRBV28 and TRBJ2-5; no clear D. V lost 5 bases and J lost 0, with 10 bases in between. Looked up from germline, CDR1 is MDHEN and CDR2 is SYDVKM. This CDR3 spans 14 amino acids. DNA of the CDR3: TGTGCCAGCAGTCCCAGTGGGAACCAAGAGACCCAGTACTTC. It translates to CASSPSGNQETQYF.

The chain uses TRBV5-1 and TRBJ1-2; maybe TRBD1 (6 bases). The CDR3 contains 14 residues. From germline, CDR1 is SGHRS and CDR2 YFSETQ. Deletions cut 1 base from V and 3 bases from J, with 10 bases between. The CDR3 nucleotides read TGCGCCAGCAGCTTGACAGGGCCTGACTATGGCTACACCTTC. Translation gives CASSLTGPDYGYTF.

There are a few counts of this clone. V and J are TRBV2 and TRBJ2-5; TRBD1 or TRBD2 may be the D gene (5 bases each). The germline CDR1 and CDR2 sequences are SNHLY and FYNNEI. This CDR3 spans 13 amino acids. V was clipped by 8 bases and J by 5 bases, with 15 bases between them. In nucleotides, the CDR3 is TGTGCCAGCTCAAAGGGGCGGAGGGAGACCCAGTACTTC. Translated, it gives CASSKGRRETQYF.

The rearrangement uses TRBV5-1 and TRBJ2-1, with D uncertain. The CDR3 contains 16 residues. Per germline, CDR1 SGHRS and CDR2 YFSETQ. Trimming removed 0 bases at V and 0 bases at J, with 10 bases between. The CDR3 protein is CASSLVAVSSYNEQFF. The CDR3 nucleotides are TGCGCCAGCAGCTTGGTCGCGGTAAGCTCCTACAATGAGCAGTTCTTC.

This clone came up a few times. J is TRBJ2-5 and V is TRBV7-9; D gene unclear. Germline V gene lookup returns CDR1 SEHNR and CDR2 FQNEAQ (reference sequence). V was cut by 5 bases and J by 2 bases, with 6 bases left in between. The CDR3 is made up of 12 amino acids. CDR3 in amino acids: CASSRRQETQYF. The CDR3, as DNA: TGTGCCAGCAGCCGAAGGCAAGAGACCCAGTACTTC.

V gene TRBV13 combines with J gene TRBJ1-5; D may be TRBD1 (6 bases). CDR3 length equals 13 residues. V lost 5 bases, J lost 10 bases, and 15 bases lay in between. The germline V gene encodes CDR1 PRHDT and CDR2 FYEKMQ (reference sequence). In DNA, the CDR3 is TGTGCCAGCAGCCCAGGGGCAGGACGACCCCAGCATTTT. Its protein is CASSPGAGRPQHF.